Listed below are T cell receptor beta chains from one sample, sequenced in a study of blood T cell repertoires in COVID-19. TCRdb keeps only in-frame clones here, not all; method: immunoSEQ multiplex PCR. The table includes about 400,000 clones, around 87% detected once. Sequencing was done on a sample of peripheral blood. These TCRs come from a human donor in a cohort sampled during active COVID-19. The CDR3 runs from the conserved cysteine through the conserved F or W. The D gene is left open where the match is weak. Clone size is not always given. Where it is, it says once, few, many or a class for expanded clones.

clone size,J gene,V gene,D gene,CDR3 protein,CDR3 DNA
once,TRBJ2-3,TRBV6-5,NA,CASSYSKGLFTQYF,TGTGCCAGCAGTTACTCGAAGGGACTTTTTACGCAGTATTTT
NA,TRBJ2-7,TRBV6-6,NA,CASSYSGSSYEQYF,TGTGCCAGCAGTTACTCTGGCAGCTCCTACGAGCAGTACTTC
NA,TRBJ2-7,TRBV11-2,TRBD2,CASSLAGGTHEQYF,TGTGCCAGCAGCCTAGCGGGAGGTACTCACGAGCAGTACTTC
NA,TRBJ2-3,TRBV7-9,TRBD2,CASSLETTSGGTSTDTQYF,TGTGCCAGCAGCTTAGAAACGACTAGCGGGGGGACTAGCACAGATACGCAGTATTTT
NA,TRBJ1-6,TRBV6-6,NA,CAASPRGNSPLHF,TGTGCCGCCTCCCCCCGCGGGAATTCACCCCTCCACTTT
NA,TRBJ2-3,TRBV25-1,NA,CASSELSEPDTQYF,TGTGCCAGCAGTGAGTTGAGCGAGCCGGATACGCAGTATTTT
once,TRBJ1-4,TRBV25-1,NA,CASSEYSRVDHEKLFF,TGTGCCAGCAGTGAATATAGCCGGGTCGATCATGAAAAACTGTTTTTT
NA,TRBJ1-1,TRBV7-9,TRBD1,CASSSTGFKAFF,TGTGCCAGCAGCTCGACAGGGTTCAAGGCTTTCTTT
NA,TRBJ1-2,TRBV5-1,TRBD1,CASSHGTGYGYTF,TGCGCCAGCAGCCATGGGACAGGCTATGGCTACACCTTC
NA,TRBJ2-1,TRBV5-4,TRBD2,CASSRTSGIDNEQFF,TGTGCCAGCAGTCGGACTAGCGGGATCGACAATGAGCAGTTCTTC
NA,TRBJ1-2,TRBV6-6,TRBD1,CASSRTGQGDTRRGYTF,TGTGCCAGCAGTCGAACGGGACAGGGGGATACGCGACGTGGCTACACCTTC
NA,TRBJ1-4,TRBV24-1,NA,CATSLGGEKLFF,TGTGCCACCAGTTTAGGAGGAGAAAAACTGTTTTTT
NA,TRBJ2-7,TRBV7-9,TRBD1,CASSSNRGEGLYF,TGTGCCAGCAGCTCCAACAGGGGCGAGGGTCTGTACTTC
NA,TRBJ1-1,TRBV6-5,TRBD1,CASNTGGTTEAFF,TGTGCCAGCAATACAGGGGGAACGACTGAAGCTTTCTTT
NA,TRBJ2-7,TRBV9,NA,CASSVRGTEQYF,TGTGCCAGCAGCGTAAGGGGGACCGAGCAGTACTTC
NA,TRBJ1-3,TRBV5-4,TRBD1,CASSQDRVSGNTIYF,TGTGCCAGCAGCCAGGACAGGGTTTCTGGAAACACCATATATTTT
NA,TRBJ1-2,TRBV6-5,TRBD1,CASRPGTGNYGYTF,TGTGCCAGCAGGCCCGGGACAGGGAACTATGGCTACACCTTC
NA,TRBJ2-2,TRBV7-2,NA,CASSFTNTGELFF,TGTGCCAGCAGCTTCACGAACACCGGGGAGCTGTTTTTT
NA,TRBJ2-7,TRBV19,TRBD1,CASSIADRDYEQYF,TGTGCCAGTAGTATAGCGGACAGGGACTACGAGCAGTACTTC
NA,TRBJ1-1,TRBV5-1,TRBD1,CASSLDRGEAFF,TGCGCCAGCAGTTTGGACAGGGGTGAAGCTTTCTTT
NA,TRBJ2-1,TRBV18,TRBD2,CASSRGLAGGLKRNEQFF,TGTGCCAGCTCTCGGGGACTAGCGGGAGGGCTCAAGAGGAATGAGCAGTTCTTC
NA,TRBJ2-2,TRBV10-1,TRBD1,CASSERGPATGELFF,TGCGCCAGCAGTGAGAGGGGGCCGGCCACCGGGGAGCTGTTTTTT
once,TRBJ1-6,TRBV28,TRBD1,CASSLLGQRNSPLHF,TGTGCCAGCAGTTTACTGGGACAGAGGAATTCACCCCTCCACTTT
NA,TRBJ2-3,TRBV11-1,TRBD1,CASSMGQGRTDTQYF,TGTGCCAGCAGTATGGGACAGGGGAGGACAGATACGCAGTATTTT
once,TRBJ2-1,TRBV3-1/TRBV3-2,NA,CASSQEGGAEQFF,TGTGCCAGCAGCCAAGAGGGAGGCGCTGAGCAGTTCTTC
NA,TRBJ2-2,TRBV30,NA,CAWRMGAFDTGELFF,TGTGCCTGGAGGATGGGGGCTTTCGACACCGGGGAGCTGTTTTTT
NA,TRBJ2-1,TRBV2,NA,CASSVRSSYNEQFF,TGTGCCAGCAGTGTGAGGAGCTCCTACAATGAGCAGTTCTTC
NA,TRBJ1-3,TRBV3-1/TRBV3-2,TRBD1,CASSQDPGDRSGNTIYF,TGTGCCAGCAGCCAAGATCCCGGGGACAGGTCCGGAAACACCATATATTTT
once,TRBJ1-6,TRBV5-1,NA,CASSLGGESSPLHF,TGCGCCAGCAGCTTGGGGGGGGAGAGTTCACCCCTCCACTTT
NA,TRBJ1-2,TRBV7-2,NA,CASSPDSTDGYTF,TGTGCCAGCAGCCCCGACTCGACGGATGGCTACACCTTC
NA,TRBJ2-1,TRBV3-1/TRBV3-2,TRBD2,CASSQGGLASYNEQFF,TGTGCCAGCAGCCAAGGGGGACTAGCCTCCTACAATGAGCAGTTCTTC
NA,TRBJ2-2,TRBV28,TRBD2,CASSFYKVAGVAGELFF,TGTGCCAGCAGTTTCTACAAGGTAGCGGGAGTTGCCGGGGAGCTGTTTTTT
once,TRBJ2-7,TRBV6-5,NA,CASKSGQEPYEQYF,TGTGCCAGCAAAAGTGGGCAGGAACCGTACGAGCAGTACTTC
NA,TRBJ2-1,TRBV15,NA,CATSRDAGSLSYNEQFF,TGTGCCACCAGCAGAGATGCGGGGTCCCTCTCCTACAATGAGCAGTTCTTC
few,TRBJ2-7,TRBV7-8,TRBD1,CASSWRKPGQGFYEQYF,TGTGCCAGCAGCTGGAGAAAGCCGGGACAGGGTTTCTACGAGCAGTACTTC
NA,TRBJ2-1,TRBV3-1/TRBV3-2,NA,CASSPQTAFAGLNEQFF,TGTGCCAGCAGCCCTCAAACAGCTTTTGCGGGGCTCAATGAGCAGTTCTTC
NA,TRBJ2-4,TRBV19,TRBD1,CASRADRGNIQYF,TGTGCCAGTAGAGCGGACAGGGGAAACATTCAGTACTTC
NA,TRBJ2-7,TRBV6-1,NA,CASSEVGGGPYEQYF,TGTGCCAGCAGTGAAGTTGGGGGAGGCCCCTACGAGCAGTACTTC
NA,TRBJ2-5,TRBV27,TRBD1,CASSPRTGEETQYF,TGTGCCAGCAGTCCCCGGACAGGGGAAGAGACCCAGTACTTC
NA,TRBJ1-5,TRBV6-5,NA,CASSPLLGGGQPQHF,TGTGCCAGCTCCCCACTCTTAGGGGGGGGCCAGCCCCAGCATTTT
NA,TRBJ1-6,TRBV10-3,NA,CAISGGYNSPLHF,TGTGCCATCAGTGGAGGGTATAATTCACCCCTCCACTTT
NA,TRBJ1-5,TRBV19,NA,CASSIEWVSRQPQHF,TGTGCCAGTAGTATTGAATGGGTGTCCAGGCAGCCCCAGCATTTT
few,TRBJ1-6,TRBV6-5,TRBD1,CASWTPGTGGFPLHF,TGTGCCAGCTGGACCCCTGGGACAGGAGGCTTTCCCCTCCACTTT
NA,TRBJ1-1,TRBV5-4,TRBD1,CASSLEGDRGRRTEAFF,TGTGCCAGCAGCTTGGAGGGGGACAGGGGCAGGAGGACTGAAGCTTTCTTT